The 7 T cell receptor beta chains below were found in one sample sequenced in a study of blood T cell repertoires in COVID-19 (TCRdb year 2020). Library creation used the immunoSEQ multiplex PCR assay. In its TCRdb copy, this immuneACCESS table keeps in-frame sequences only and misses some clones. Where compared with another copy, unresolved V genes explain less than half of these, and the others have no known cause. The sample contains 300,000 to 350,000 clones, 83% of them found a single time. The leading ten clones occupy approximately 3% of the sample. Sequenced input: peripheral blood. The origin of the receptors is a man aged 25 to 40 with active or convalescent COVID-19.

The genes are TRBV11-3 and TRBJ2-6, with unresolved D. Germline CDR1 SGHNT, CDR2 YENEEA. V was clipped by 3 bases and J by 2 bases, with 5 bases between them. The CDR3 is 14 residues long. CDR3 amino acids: CASSLVAGANVLTF. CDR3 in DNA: TGTGCCAGCAGCTTGGTAGCTGGGGCCAACGTCCTGACTTTC.

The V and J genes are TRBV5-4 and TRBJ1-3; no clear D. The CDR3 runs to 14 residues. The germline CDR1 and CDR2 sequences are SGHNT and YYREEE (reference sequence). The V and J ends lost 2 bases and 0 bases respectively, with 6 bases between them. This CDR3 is CASSFAGSGNTIYF. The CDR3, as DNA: TGTGCCAGCAGCTTTGCAGGCTCTGGAAACACCATATATTTT.

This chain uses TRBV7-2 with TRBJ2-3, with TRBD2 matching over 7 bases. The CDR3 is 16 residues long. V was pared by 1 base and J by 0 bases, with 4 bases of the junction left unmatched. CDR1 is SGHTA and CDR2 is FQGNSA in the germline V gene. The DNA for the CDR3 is TGTGCCAGCAGCTTAGGAGGGGAGGGAAGCACAGATACGCAGTATTTT. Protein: CASSLGGEGSTDTQYF.

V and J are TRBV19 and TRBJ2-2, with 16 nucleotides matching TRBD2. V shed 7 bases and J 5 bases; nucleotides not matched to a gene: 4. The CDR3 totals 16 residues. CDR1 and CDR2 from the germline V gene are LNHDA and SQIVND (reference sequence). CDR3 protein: CASTGLAGGETGELFF. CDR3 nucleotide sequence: TGTGCCAGTACGGGACTAGCGGGAGGGGAGACCGGGGAGCTGTTTTTT.

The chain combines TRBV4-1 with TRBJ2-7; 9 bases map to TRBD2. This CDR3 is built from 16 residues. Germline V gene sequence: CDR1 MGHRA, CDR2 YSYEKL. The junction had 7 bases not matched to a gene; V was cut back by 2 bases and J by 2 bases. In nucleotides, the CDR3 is TGCGCCAGCAGCCAATTAGCGGGAGTGGGTCCCTACGAGCAGTACTTC. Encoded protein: CASSQLAGVGPYEQYF.

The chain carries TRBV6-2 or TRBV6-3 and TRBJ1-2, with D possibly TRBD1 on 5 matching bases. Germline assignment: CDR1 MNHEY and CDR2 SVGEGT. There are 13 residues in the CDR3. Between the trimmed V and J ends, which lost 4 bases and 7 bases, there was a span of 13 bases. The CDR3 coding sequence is TGTGCCAGCAGTTGGGGGGAAGGAGGTGGCTACACCTTC. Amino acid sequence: CASSWGEGGGYTF.

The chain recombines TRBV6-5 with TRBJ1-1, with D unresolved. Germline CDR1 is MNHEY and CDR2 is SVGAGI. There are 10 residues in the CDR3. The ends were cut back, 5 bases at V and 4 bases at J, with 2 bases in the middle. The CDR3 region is CASSLTEAFF. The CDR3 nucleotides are TGTGCCAGCAGTCTCACTGAAGCTTTCTTT.